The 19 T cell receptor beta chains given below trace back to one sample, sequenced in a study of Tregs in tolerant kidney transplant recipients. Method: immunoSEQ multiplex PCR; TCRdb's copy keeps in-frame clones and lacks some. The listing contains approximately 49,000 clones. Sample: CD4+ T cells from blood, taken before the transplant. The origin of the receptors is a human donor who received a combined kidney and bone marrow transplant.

The part of the CDR3 DNA that was read is TGTGCCTGGAGTATGACAGGTGGGGTATCTGGAAAA. It is translated as CAWSMTGGVSGK. The whole CDR3 protein reads CAWSMTGGVSGKLFF. J is TRBJ1-4 and V is TRBV30; D might be TRBD1 (6 bases). The read ends 3 residues before the CDR3 terminus; that terminus is restored from the germline J gene. Trimming took off 2 bases at V and 10 bases at J, with 20 bases between the two ends. This CDR3 comprises 15 residues. Germline CDR1 and CDR2: GTSNPN and SVGIG (reference sequence).

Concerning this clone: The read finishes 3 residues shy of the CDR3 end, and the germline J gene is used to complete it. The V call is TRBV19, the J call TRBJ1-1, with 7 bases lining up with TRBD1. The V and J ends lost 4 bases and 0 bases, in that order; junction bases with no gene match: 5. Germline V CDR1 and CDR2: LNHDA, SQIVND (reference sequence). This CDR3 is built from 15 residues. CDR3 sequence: CASSTRTGMNTEAFF. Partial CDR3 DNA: TGTGCCAGTAGTACCCGGACAGGAATGAACACTGAA.

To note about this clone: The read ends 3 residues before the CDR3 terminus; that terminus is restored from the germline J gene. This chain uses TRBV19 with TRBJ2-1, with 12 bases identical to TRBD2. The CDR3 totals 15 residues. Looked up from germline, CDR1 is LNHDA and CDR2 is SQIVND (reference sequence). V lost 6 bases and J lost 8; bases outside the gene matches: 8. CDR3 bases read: TGTGCCAGTAGGCAGACTAGCGGGAGTGCGGATGAG. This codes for CASRQTSGSADE. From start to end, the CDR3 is CASRQTSGSADEQFF.

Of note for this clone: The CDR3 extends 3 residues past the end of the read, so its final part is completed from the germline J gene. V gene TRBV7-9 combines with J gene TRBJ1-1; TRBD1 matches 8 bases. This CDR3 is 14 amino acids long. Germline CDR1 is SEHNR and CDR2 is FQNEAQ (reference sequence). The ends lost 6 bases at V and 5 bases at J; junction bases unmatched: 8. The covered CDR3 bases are TGTGCCAGCAGAAAAGACAGGGGAGGAACTGAA. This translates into CASRKDRGGTE. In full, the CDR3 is CASRKDRGGTEAFF.

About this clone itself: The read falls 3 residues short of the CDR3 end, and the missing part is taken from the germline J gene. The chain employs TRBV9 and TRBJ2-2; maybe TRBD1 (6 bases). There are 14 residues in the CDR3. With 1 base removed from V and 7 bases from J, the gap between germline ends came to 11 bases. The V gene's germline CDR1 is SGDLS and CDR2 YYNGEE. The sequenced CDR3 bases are TGTGCCAGCAGCGTACTAGGGGGTAACGGGGAG. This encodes CASSVLGGNGE. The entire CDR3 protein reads CASSVLGGNGELFF.

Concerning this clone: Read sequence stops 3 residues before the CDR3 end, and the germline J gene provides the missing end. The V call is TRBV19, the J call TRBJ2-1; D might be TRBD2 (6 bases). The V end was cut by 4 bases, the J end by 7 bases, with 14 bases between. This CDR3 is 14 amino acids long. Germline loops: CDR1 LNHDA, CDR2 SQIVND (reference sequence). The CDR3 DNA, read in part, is TGTGCCAGTAGTAGCGGGAACACGGGAAATGAG. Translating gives CASSSGNTGNE. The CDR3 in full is CASSSGNTGNEQFF.

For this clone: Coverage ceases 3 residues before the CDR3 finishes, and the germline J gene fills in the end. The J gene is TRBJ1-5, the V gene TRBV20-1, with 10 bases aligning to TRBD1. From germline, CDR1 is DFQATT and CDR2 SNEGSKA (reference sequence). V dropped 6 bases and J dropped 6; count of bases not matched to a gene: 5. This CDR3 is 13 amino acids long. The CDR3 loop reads CSATTGGRQPQHF. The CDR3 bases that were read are TGCAGTGCCACGACAGGGGGCCGTCAGCCC.

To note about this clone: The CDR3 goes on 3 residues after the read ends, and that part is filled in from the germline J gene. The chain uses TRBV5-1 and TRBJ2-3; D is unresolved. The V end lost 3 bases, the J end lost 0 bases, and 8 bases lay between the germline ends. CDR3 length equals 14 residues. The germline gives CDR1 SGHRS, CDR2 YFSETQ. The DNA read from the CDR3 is TGCGCCAGCAGCTGGTGGGCCAGCACAGATACG. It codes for CASSWWASTDT. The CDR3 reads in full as CASSWWASTDTQYF.

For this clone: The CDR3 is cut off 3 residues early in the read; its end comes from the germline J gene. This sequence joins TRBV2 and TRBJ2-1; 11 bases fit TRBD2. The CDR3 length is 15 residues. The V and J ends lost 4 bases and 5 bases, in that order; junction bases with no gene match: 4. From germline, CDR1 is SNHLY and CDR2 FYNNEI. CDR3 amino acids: CASSGRLAGHNEQFF. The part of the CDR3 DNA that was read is TGTGCCAGCAGTGGACGACTAGCGGGACACAATGAG.

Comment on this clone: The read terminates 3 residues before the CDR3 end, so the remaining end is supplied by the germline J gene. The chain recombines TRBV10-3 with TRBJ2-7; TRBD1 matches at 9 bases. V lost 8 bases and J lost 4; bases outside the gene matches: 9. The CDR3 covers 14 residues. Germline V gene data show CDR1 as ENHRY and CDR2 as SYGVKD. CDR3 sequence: CAIAAGTGRYEQYF. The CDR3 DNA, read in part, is TGTGCCATCGCCGCCGGGACAGGGAGGTACGAG.

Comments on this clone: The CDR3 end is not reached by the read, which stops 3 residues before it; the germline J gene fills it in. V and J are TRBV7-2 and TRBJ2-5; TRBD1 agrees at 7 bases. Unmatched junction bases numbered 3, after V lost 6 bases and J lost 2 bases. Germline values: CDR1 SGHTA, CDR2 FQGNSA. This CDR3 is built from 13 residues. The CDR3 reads CASRGQIQETQYF. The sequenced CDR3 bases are TGTGCCAGCAGGGGACAGATACAAGAGACC.

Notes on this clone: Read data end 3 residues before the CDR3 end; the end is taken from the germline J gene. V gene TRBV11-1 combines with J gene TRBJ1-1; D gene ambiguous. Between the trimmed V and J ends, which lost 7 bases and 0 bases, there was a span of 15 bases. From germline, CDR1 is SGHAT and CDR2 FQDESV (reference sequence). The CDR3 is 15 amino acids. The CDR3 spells CASTAGELMNTEAFF. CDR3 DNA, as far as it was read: TGTGCCAGCACCGCAGGAGAGCTTATGAACACTGAA.

The CDR3 DNA, read in part, is TGTGCCAGCAGCTTAGCGGGGGGACAGGGGATGAGA. Amino acids: CASSLAGGQGMR. The CDR3 reads in full as CASSLAGGQGMRAFF. The chain links TRBV7-2 to TRBJ1-1; 10 bases align to TRBD1. With the read ending 3 residues before the CDR3 end, the germline J gene is used to fill in that end. The germline V gene encodes CDR1 SGHTA and CDR2 FQGNSA. The CDR3 sequence is 15 residues long.

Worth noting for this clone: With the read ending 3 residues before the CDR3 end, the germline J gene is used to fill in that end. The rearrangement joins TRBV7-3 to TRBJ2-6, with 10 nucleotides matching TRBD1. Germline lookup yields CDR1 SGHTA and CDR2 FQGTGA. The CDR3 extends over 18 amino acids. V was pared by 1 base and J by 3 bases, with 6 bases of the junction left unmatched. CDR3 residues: CASSLNAGQGIGANVLTF. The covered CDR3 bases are TGTGCCAGCAGCTTAAACGCGGGACAGGGGATTGGGGCCAACGTC.

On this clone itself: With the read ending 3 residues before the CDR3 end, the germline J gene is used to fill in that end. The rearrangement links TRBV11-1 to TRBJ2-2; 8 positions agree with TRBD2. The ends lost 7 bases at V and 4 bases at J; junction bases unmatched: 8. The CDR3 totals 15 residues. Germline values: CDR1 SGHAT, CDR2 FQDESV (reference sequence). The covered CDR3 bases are TGTGCCAGCAAGAGGACTAGCACGGTCACCGGGGAG. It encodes CASKRTSTVTGE. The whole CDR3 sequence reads CASKRTSTVTGELFF.

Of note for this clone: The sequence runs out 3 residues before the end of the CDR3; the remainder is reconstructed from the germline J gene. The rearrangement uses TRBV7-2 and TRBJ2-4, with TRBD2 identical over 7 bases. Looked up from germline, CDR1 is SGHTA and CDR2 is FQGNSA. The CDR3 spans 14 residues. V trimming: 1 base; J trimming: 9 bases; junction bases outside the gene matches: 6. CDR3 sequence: CASSLEAGRGIQYF. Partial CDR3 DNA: TGTGCCAGCAGCTTAGAAGCGGGGAGGGGCATT.

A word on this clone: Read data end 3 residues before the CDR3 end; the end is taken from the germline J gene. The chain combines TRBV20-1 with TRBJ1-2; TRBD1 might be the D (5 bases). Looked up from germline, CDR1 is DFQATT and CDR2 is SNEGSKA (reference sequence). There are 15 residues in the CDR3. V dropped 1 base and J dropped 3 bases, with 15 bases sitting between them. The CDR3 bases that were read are TGCAGTGCTAGAGCTCACTTGACAGCCGACTATGGC. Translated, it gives CSARAHLTADYG. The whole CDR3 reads CSARAHLTADYGYTF.

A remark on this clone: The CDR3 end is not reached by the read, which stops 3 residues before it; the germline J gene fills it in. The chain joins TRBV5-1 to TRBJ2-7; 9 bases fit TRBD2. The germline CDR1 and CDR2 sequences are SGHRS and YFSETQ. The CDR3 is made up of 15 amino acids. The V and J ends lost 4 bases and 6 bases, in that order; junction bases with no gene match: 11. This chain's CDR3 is CASSRGGTSFAEQYF. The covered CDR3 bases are TGCGCCAGCAGCCGTGGAGGGACTAGCTTCGCCGAG.

This CDR3 is CACLQDYEQYF. The part of the CDR3 DNA that was read is TGTGCCTGTCTCCAGGATTACGAG. J is TRBJ2-7 and V is TRBV30; D is undetermined. The sequenced fragment ends 3 residues before the CDR3 boundary, so the rest is inferred from the germline J gene. Germline V gives CDR1 GTSNPN, CDR2 SVGIG (reference sequence). This CDR3 has 11 amino acids. V was pared by 6 bases and J by 4 bases, with 10 bases between.